This TCR beta chain was profiled in a study of shared clonotypes between healthy human individuals. General study findings and limits: Enrolling few donors narrowed the genetic and exposure-history diversity that was represented.

To note about this clone: Its cognate antigen is unknown.

CDR1 and CDR2 from the germline V gene are SEHNR and FQNEAQ (reference sequence). The CDR3 totals 15 residues. Trimming cost V 7 bases and J 2 bases, with 16 bases left between them. The method was immunoSEQ multiplex PCR; TCRdb's version includes in-frame clones alone and lacks a portion of them. The sample lists roughly 2.6 million clones, roughly 92% seen once, with 0.14% in the top ten. The sample comprised naive CD4+ T cells sorted from blood. Subset described: CD45RA+ positively selected. The TCR was taken from a man in his late teens or twenties in good health. The rearrangement links TRBV7-9 to TRBJ2-3; D might be TRBD2 (6 bases). As DNA, the CDR3 is TGTGCCAGCACCGTCGGCGGGGTTAACACAGATACGCAGTATTTT. Translated: CASTVGGVNTDTQYF.